This entry lists 29 T cell receptor beta chains sequenced from one sample in a study of control samples from healthy donors and cancer patients. Produced via immunoSEQ multiplex PCR; TCRdb's table is partial and in-frame only. The repertoire has 100,000 to 150,000 clones, roughly 89% of them found once; the top ten carry about 7.9%. The sequenced sample was PBMCs. These receptors were taken from a man over 45 with head and neck cancer.

This clone showed up just once. This chain uses TRBV25-1 with TRBJ1-3; no firm D call. CDR1 is MGHDK, CDR2 SYGVNS, per germline. The CDR3 length is 16 residues. V lost 0 bases and J 0 bases, leaving 9 bases between the germline ends. CDR3 sequence: CASSEYPADSGNTIYF. The CDR3 DNA reads TGTGCCAGCAGTGAATATCCGGCAGACTCTGGAAACACCATATATTTT.

The chain links TRBV9 to TRBJ2-7; TRBD1 agrees at 7 bases. There are 15 residues in the CDR3. With V trimmed by 3 bases and J by 1 base, 7 bases remained unmatched. Germline V gene data show CDR1 as SGDLS and CDR2 as YYNGEE. The CDR3 DNA is TGTGCCAGCAGCGCCGGGACAGCTATTTCCTACGAGCAGTACTTC. It translates to CASSAGTAISYEQYF.

The chain is built from TRBV4-1 and TRBJ2-3, with 9 positions matching TRBD2. Germline CDR1 MGHRA, CDR2 YSYEKL. With 1 base clipped from V and 2 bases from J, the junction kept 7 bases outside the gene matches. This CDR3 is built from 17 residues. CDR3: CASSQVVASGITDTQYF. Written as DNA, the CDR3 is TGCGCCAGCAGCCAAGTGGTTGCTAGCGGGATCACAGATACGCAGTATTTT.

The chain carries TRBV4-1 and TRBJ2-7; possible D gene TRBD2, 6 bases. V was cut by 0 bases and J by 6 bases, with 15 bases left in between. Per germline, CDR1 MGHRA and CDR2 YSYEKL. The CDR3 runs to 15 residues. This CDR3 reads CASSQEEGRTSEQYF. The DNA of the CDR3 is TGCGCCAGCAGCCAAGAAGAGGGGAGGACCAGCGAGCAGTACTTC.

The V gene is TRBV5-4, the J gene TRBJ1-2, with a possible D match to TRBD1 (5 bases). Germline values: CDR1 SGHNT, CDR2 YYREEE (reference sequence). Trimming removed 3 bases from V and 0 bases from J, with 12 bases in between. This CDR3 has 15 residues. Written as DNA, the CDR3 is TGTGCCAGCAGCTACCTGACAGATACTAACTATGGCTACACCTTC. Amino acid sequence: CASSYLTDTNYGYTF.

This rearrangement joins TRBV7-2 to TRBJ2-1, with D unresolved. The CDR3 consists of 15 residues. Germline V gene sequence: CDR1 SGHTA, CDR2 FQGNSA. Trimming removed 6 bases at V and 7 bases at J, with 19 bases between. CDR3 residues: CASRPAIVLLNEQFF. Written as DNA, the CDR3 is TGTGCCAGCAGGCCAGCCATAGTCCTCTTAAATGAGCAGTTCTTC.

This clone showed up just a few times. The chain uses TRBV18 and TRBJ2-7; 11 bases are a match to TRBD2. V was clipped by 3 bases and J by 2 bases; unmatched bases: 0. The CDR3 sequence is 14 residues long. In germline, CDR1 is KGHSH, CDR2 LQKENI. In DNA, the CDR3 is TGTGCCAGCTCACCTAGCGGGGGGGCCTACGAGCAGTACTTC. Translating gives CASSPSGGAYEQYF.

In DNA, the CDR3 is TGTGCCAGCTCACCACCGGACAGGGCAGGGGAGCAGTACTTC. Its protein product is CASSPPDRAGEQYF. The V call is TRBV18, the J call TRBJ2-7, with TRBD1 matching 8 bases. Germline V gene sequence: CDR1 KGHSH, CDR2 LQKENI. This CDR3 comprises 14 residues. V shed 0 bases, J shed 7 bases, and the junction held 5 bases outside the gene matches.

CDR3 sequence: CASSLEAGGPRSYEQFF. The CDR3 DNA sequence: TGTGCCAGCAGCTTGGAAGCGGGAGGCCCTAGAAGCTATGAGCAGTTCTTC. V and J are TRBV5-4 and TRBJ2-1, with 9 positions matching TRBD2. CDR1 is SGHNT and CDR2 is YYREEE in the germline V gene (reference sequence). Losses at the gene ends were 0 bases for V and 8 bases for J; bases not matched to a gene: 12. The CDR3 contains 17 residues.

V gene TRBV6-5 combines with J gene TRBJ1-2; D gene uncertain. Germline values: CDR1 MNHEY, CDR2 SVGAGI. The CDR3 extends over 12 amino acids. With 8 bases removed from V and 8 bases from J, the gap between germline ends came to 15 bases. The CDR3 DNA reads TGTGCCAGCCGGGAGGGAATGCGCGGCTACACCTTC. Translation gives CASREGMRGYTF.

The chain joins TRBV5-1 to TRBJ2-3, with TRBD1 identical over 12 bases. This CDR3 has 15 amino acids. CDR1 is SGHRS, CDR2 YFSETQ, per germline. J lost 5 bases, V lost 4 bases, and 5 bases had no gene match. CDR3 bases: TGCGCCAGCAGCGCGGGACAGGGGGCTCGAGATACGCAGTATTTT. The encoded protein is CASSAGQGARDTQYF.

The gene calls are TRBV6-5 and TRBJ1-5; unclear D gene. Germline loops: CDR1 MNHEY, CDR2 SVGAGI. The CDR3 is 15 amino acids. The V gene lost 3 bases and the J gene lost 1 base, with 10 bases spanning the gap. The CDR3 nucleotides are TGTGCCAGCAGTTATTCGGCAGACAGCAATCAGCCCCAGCATTTT. Protein sequence: CASSYSADSNQPQHF.

The chain has TRBV28 and TRBJ1-5; the D gene is possibly TRBD1 (5 bases). V shed 5 bases and J shed 7 bases, with 12 bases lying between them. There are 13 residues in the CDR3. The germline gives CDR1 MDHEN, CDR2 SYDVKM. The CDR3 coding sequence is TGTGCCAGCAGTCGACAAAGGGACCAGCCCCAGCATTTT. The encoded protein is CASSRQRDQPQHF.

The rearrangement joins TRBV5-5 to TRBJ1-2, with a weak D call TRBD1 (6 bases). The CDR3 is 15 amino acids. The germline CDR1 and CDR2 sequences are SGHKS and YYEKEE (reference sequence). Trimming removed 7 bases from V and 0 bases from J, with 16 bases in between. For the CDR3, the DNA is TGTGCCAGCCGACTCGGGGGCAGATCTAACTATGGCTACACCTTC. It translates to CASRLGGRSNYGYTF. Using reference TRBV5-5 and TRBJ1-2 for the parts outside the CDR3, the full variable domain is DAGVTQSPTHLIKTRGQQVTLRCSPISGHKSVSWYQQVLGQGPQFIFQYYEKEERGRGNFPDRFSARQFPNYSSELNVNALLLGDSALYLCASRLGGRSNYGYTFGSGTRLTVV.

This sequence joins TRBV14 and TRBJ2-7; TRBD1 matches 11 bases. Per germline, CDR1 SGHDN and CDR2 FVKESK. CDR3 size: 17 residues. The J segment lost 3 bases and the V segment lost 0 bases, leaving 7 bases of the junction unmatched. The CDR3 region has the DNA TGTGCCAGCAGCCAAGATCTCCCCGGGACAGGGGGCTACGAGCAGTACTTC. Protein product: CASSQDLPGTGGYEQYF.

In its sample, this clone was seen once. This chain links TRBV12-3 or TRBV12-4 with TRBJ2-7, with 8 bases that match TRBD2. The CDR3 is made up of 12 amino acids. J was trimmed by 2 bases and V by 6 bases; bases with no gene match: 0. The CDR3 loop reads CASSGRAYEQYF. The CDR3, as DNA: TGTGCCAGCAGCGGGAGGGCCTACGAGCAGTACTTC.

V usage is TRBV2 and J usage is TRBJ2-2, with D uncertain. Germline loops: CDR1 SNHLY, CDR2 FYNNEI. The CDR3 runs 13 residues. V shed 6 bases and J shed 0 bases, with 5 bases lying between them. In nucleotides, the CDR3 is TGTGCCAGCAGCTATACGAACACCGGGGAGCTGTTTTTT. It specifies CASSYTNTGELFF.

This clone turned up a few times. The gene calls are TRBV6-5 and TRBJ1-2; D is perhaps TRBD1 (6 bases). V lost 8 bases and J 4 bases, leaving 17 bases between the germline ends. The CDR3 covers 14 residues. The V gene's germline CDR1 is MNHEY and CDR2 SVGAGI. CDR3 region: CASGFPTGSYGYTF. The CDR3 bases are TGTGCCAGCGGATTCCCTACAGGGTCCTATGGCTACACCTTC.

The chain links TRBV18 to TRBJ2-5, with a weak D call TRBD2 (6 bases). The CDR3 consists of 13 residues. Germline V CDR1 and CDR2: KGHSH, LQKENI. V lost 4 bases and J 3 bases, leaving 9 bases between the germline ends. As DNA, the CDR3 is TGTGCCAGCTCACGTTCGGGGGAAGAGACCCAGTACTTC. Protein sequence: CASSRSGEETQYF.

The chain carries TRBV5-8 and TRBJ1-1, with D unclear. The ends were cut back, 2 bases at V and 8 bases at J, with 13 bases in the middle. This CDR3 spans 13 amino acids. Germline CDR1 reads SGHTS; CDR2 reads YDEGEE. The CDR3 is CASSLRSSGEAFF. CDR3 sequence (DNA): TGTGCCAGCAGCTTAAGATCGTCGGGCGAAGCTTTCTTT.

This chain's CDR3 is CASQLMNTEAFF. The CDR3 DNA sequence: TGTGCCAGTCAACTTATGAACACTGAAGCTTTCTTT. The chain carries TRBV6-5 and TRBJ1-1, with D uncertain. Between the trimmed V and J ends, which lost 9 bases and 0 bases, there was a span of 8 bases. The CDR3 loop spans 12 amino acids. The V gene's germline CDR1 is MNHEY and CDR2 SVGAGI.

The chain has TRBV4-1 and TRBJ2-7; 10 bases fit TRBD2. Germline CDR1 is MGHRA and CDR2 is YSYEKL. The V gene end was trimmed by 4 bases and the J gene end by 2 bases; junction bases not matched to a gene: 8. The CDR3 runs 16 residues. CDR3 amino acids: CASSLGPGLAPYEQYF. The CDR3 region has the DNA TGCGCCAGCAGCCTAGGGCCGGGACTAGCGCCCTACGAGCAGTACTTC.

V is TRBV11-2 and J is TRBJ2-3; D is unresolved. The V end lost 3 bases, the J end lost 4 bases, and 8 bases lay between the germline ends. Germline lookup yields CDR1 SGHAT and CDR2 FQNNGV. This CDR3 is built from 13 residues. Written as DNA, the CDR3 is TGTGCCAGCAGCTTTTGGTCCGCAGATACGCAGTATTTT. Protein product: CASSFWSADTQYF.

The V and J genes are TRBV12-3 or TRBV12-4 and TRBJ1-1; D gene unclear. The V end lost 3 bases, the J end lost 3 bases, and 8 bases lay between the germline ends. The CDR3 consists of 13 residues. The CDR3 DNA is TGTGCCAGCAGTTTCCGTAGGGACACTGAAGCTTTCTTT. It specifies CASSFRRDTEAFF.

The CDR3 bases are TGTGCCAGCAGCCGGGGCGGCGAGCAGTACTTC. Encoded protein: CASSRGGEQYF. This chain joins TRBV4-2 and TRBJ2-7; tentatively, D is TRBD1 (5 bases). Per the germline V gene, CDR1 is LGHNA and CDR2 is YNFKEQ. V lost 4 bases to trimming and J lost 6 bases, with 7 bases between them. This CDR3 is built from 11 residues.

This rearrangement joins TRBV5-8 to TRBJ1-2; 7 bases fit TRBD1. This CDR3 has 13 residues. Germline V CDR1 and CDR2: SGHTS, YDEGEE. V was clipped by 4 bases and J by 5 bases; unmatched bases: 5. The CDR3 loop reads CASSAGQSYGYTF. CDR3 DNA: TGTGCCAGCAGCGCGGGACAGTCATATGGCTACACCTTC.

This clone was recorded a few times. V and J are TRBV7-2 and TRBJ2-2, with D hard to call. V dropped 5 bases and J dropped 4 bases, with 11 bases sitting between them. Germline assignment: CDR1 SGHTA and CDR2 FQGNSA. The CDR3 runs to 14 residues. CDR3 residues: CASSPDEITGELFF. As DNA, the CDR3 is TGTGCCAGCAGCCCGGACGAGATCACCGGGGAGCTGTTTTTT.

The rearrangement joins TRBV6-2 or TRBV6-3 to TRBJ1-1; the match to TRBD1 covers 8 bases. This CDR3 comprises 14 residues. V was clipped by 6 bases and J by 4 bases; unmatched bases: 7. Germline CDR1 and CDR2: MNHEY and SVGEGT. CDR3 residues: CASSRQGWGTEAFF. DNA of the CDR3: TGTGCCAGCAGCAGACAGGGGTGGGGCACTGAAGCTTTCTTT.

This chain joins TRBV2 and TRBJ1-1; D gene unclear. This CDR3 has 11 residues. Germline CDR1 is SNHLY and CDR2 is FYNNEI. V was cut by 4 bases and J by 5 bases, with 5 bases left in between. DNA of the CDR3: TGTGCCAGCAGTGCGTGGACTGAAGCTTTCTTT. It is translated as CASSAWTEAFF.